The 3 T cell receptor beta chains below were found in one sample sequenced in a study of blood T cell repertoires in COVID-19. Here immunoSEQ multiplex PCR was the method, and the copy in TCRdb shows in-frame clones only, minus some. The sample carries under 350,000 clones, about 88% recorded once. Sequences were obtained from peripheral blood. All receptors come from a man aged 18 to 29 with active or convalescent COVID-19.

The chain links TRBV6-2 or TRBV6-3 to TRBJ2-1; 8 bases align to TRBD1. This CDR3 region has 15 residues. V lost 6 bases, J lost 4 bases, and 8 bases stayed unmatched. Germline CDR1 reads MNHEY; CDR2 reads SVGEGT. The CDR3 here is CASSLGTGRYNEQFF. The CDR3 nucleotides read TGTGCCAGCAGCTTAGGGACAGGCAGGTACAATGAGCAGTTCTTC.

The chain uses TRBV30 and TRBJ1-1; 9 bases are a match to TRBD1. V gave up 4 bases and J gave up 6 bases; unmatched junction bases: 6. The CDR3 has 13 amino acids. Germline V lookup: CDR1 GTSNPN, CDR2 SVGIG (reference sequence). CDR3 sequence: CAWNTGQGPEAFF. DNA of the CDR3: TGTGCCTGGAACACGGGACAGGGTCCTGAAGCTTTCTTT.

The rearrangement links TRBV10-2 to TRBJ2-7; 10 nucleotides line up with TRBD1. Germline V lookup: CDR1 WSHSY, CDR2 SAAADI. This CDR3 has 14 residues. J gave up 3 bases and V 9 bases, and 8 bases lay outside the gene matches. The CDR3 sequence is CARGGTGDYYEQYF. DNA for the CDR3: TGCGCCAGAGGGGGGACAGGGGATTACTACGAGCAGTACTTC.